This TCR beta chain was observed in a study of OX40 agonist ivuxolimab in advanced cancers. At the level of the study: Intravenous ivuxolimab was administered to patients every 2 weeks at 0.01 to 10 mg/kg. Three patients, one with hepatocellular carcinoma and two with cutaneous melanoma, achieved partial responses. Under the entry rules, prior anti-PD-1, anti-PD-L1 or anti-CTLA-4 therapy was allowed, and roughly 41% had some.

Here immunoSEQ multiplex PCR was the method, and the copy in TCRdb shows in-frame clones only, minus some. Of 65,000 to 75,000 clones in the sample, 70% to 90% were seen once. About this clone: Its target is unknown.

Study outcomes and limitations: Both blood CD4+ and CD8+ T cells showed clonal growth by week 6 at 0.1 to 3.0 mg/kg.

Losses at the gene ends were 7 bases for V and 5 bases for J; bases not matched to a gene: 14. This CDR3 comprises 16 residues. Germline assignment: CDR1 MNHNY and CDR2 SVGAGI (reference sequence). This specimen was CD4+ or CD8+ T cells sorted from blood, taken in a trial of the OX40 agonist ivuxolimab. The rearrangement uses TRBV6-6 and TRBJ2-1, with 7 bases that match TRBD1. The sequence came from an adult with an advanced solid tumor such as melanoma, head and neck, liver or kidney cancer. CDR3 coding DNA: TGTGCCAGCAACCATCAACAGGGGTTGCGGGACAATGAGCAGTTCTTC. This codes for CASNHQQGLRDNEQFF.